This TCR beta chain emerged from a study of PD-1 blockade in classical Hodgkin lymphoma. Findings and caveats of the study: After ASCT, patients who started nivolumab under 1 year later were excluded. Causes of the repertoire differences remain undefined, possibly disease activity or prior therapy. Patients who responded completely had about the same baseline diversity as newly diagnosed patients.

Noted time point: cycle 4 day 1 (C4D1), after less than 7 weeks of nivolumab. Each of the patients experienced relapse following autologous stem cell transplantation, and their brentuximab vedotin exposure differed. It was by magnetic negative selection that CD4+ T cells were purified from thawed PBMCs. There are a few counts of this clone. Its specificity is not known. TCRdb's table, derived via immunoSEQ multiplex PCR, lists solely in-frame clones and lacks some. The data contain 9,000 to 13,000 clones, about 74% of them seen just once; the ten biggest clones take up about 3.1%. Sequencing was performed on CD4+ T cells from blood, taken before the fourth cycle of nivolumab. The source of this sequence is a human donor with classical Hodgkin lymphoma.

The CDR3 reads CASMDGTFNQPQHF. In DNA, the CDR3 is TGTGCCAGCATGGACGGAACCTTCAATCAGCCCCAGCATTTT. The chain is built from TRBV14 and TRBJ1-5; D remains unclear. Trimming took 7 bases from V and 3 from J, leaving 13 bases between them. This CDR3 region has 14 residues. Germline V gene lookup returns CDR1 SGHDN and CDR2 FVKESK.